A single T cell receptor beta chain is shown here with its context. 13 Jbeta primers and 60 Vbeta primers were used for the PCR. Sequenced by immunoSEQ multiplex PCR; TCRdb stores in-frame clones only, minus some. The sample holds some 150,000 clones; approximately 82% are singletons and the top ten take 3.3%. Germline CDR1 and CDR2: LGHNA and YNFKEQ. This CDR3 is 16 amino acids long. Trimming at V came to 3 bases and at J to 4 bases, leaving 11 bases not matched to a gene. The data originate from a study of cytomegalovirus exposure and HLA in healthy donors. The origin of this receptor is a man aged 35 to 55 in good health and CMV-seronegative. The chain combines TRBV4-2 with TRBJ1-2; 7 nucleotides agree with TRBD1. The sample comprised PBMCs. The CDR3, as DNA: TGTGCCAGCAGCCAGTCTACCGCAGGGGGTCCCTATGGCTACACCTTC. It encodes CASSQSTAGGPYGYTF.